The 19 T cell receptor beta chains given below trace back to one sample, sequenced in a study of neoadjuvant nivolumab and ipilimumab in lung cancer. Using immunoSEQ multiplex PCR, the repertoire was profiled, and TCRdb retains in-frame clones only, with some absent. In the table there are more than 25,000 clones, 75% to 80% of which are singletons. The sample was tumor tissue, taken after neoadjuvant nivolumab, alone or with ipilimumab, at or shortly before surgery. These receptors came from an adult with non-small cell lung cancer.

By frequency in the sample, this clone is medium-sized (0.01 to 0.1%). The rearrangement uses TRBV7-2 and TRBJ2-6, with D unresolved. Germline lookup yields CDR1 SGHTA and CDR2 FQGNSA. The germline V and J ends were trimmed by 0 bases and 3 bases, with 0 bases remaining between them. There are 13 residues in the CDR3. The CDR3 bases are TGTGCCAGCAGCTTAGCTGGGGCCAACGTCCTGACTTTC. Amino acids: CASSLAGANVLTF.

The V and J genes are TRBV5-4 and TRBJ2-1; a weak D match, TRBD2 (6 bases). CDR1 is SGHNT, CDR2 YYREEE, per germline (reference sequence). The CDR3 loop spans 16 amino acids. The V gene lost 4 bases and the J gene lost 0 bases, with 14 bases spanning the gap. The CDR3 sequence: CASSRSTGVSYNEQFF. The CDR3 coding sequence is TGTGCCAGCAGCCGCAGTACGGGGGTCTCCTACAATGAGCAGTTCTTC.

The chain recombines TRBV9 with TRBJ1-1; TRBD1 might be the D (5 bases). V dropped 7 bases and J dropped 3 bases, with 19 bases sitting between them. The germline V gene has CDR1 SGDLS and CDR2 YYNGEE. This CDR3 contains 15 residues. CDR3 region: CASHSASGGYTEAFF. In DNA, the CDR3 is TGTGCCAGCCACTCGGCTTCCGGGGGGTACACTGAAGCTTTCTTT.

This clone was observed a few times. CDR3 sequence reads: CASSPPPADTQYF. The CDR3 DNA is TGCGCCAGCAGCCCCCCCCCGGCAGATACGCAGTATTTT. The chain joins TRBV5-1 to TRBJ2-3; D remains unclear. The CDR3 has 13 amino acids. Germline V gene data show CDR1 as SGHRS and CDR2 as YFSETQ. V shed 4 bases and J shed 4 bases, with 10 bases lying between them.

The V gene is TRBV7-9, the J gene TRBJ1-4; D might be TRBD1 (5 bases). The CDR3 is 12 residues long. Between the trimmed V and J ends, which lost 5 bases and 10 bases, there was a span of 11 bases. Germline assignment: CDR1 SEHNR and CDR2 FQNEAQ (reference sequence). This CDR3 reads CASSPADRKLFF. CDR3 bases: TGTGCCAGCAGCCCCGCAGACAGAAAACTGTTTTTT.

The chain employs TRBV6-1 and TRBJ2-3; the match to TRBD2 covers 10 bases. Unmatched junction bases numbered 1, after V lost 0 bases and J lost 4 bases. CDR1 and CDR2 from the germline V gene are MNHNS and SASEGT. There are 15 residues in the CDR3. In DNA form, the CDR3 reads TGTGCCAGCAGTGAAGCAGCGGGGGGGCCAGATACGCAGTATTTT. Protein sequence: CASSEAAGGPDTQYF.

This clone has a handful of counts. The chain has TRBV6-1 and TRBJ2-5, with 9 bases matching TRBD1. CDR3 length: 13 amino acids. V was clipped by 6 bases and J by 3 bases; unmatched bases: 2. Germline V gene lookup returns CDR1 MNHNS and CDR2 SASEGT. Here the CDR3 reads CASSRDREETQYF. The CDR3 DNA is TGTGCCAGCAGCCGGGACAGGGAAGAGACCCAGTACTTC.

CDR3 residues: CASSEASGGLSYEQYF. CDR3 nucleotides: TGTGCCAGCAGTGAAGCCAGCGGGGGCCTCTCCTACGAGCAGTACTTC. The chain joins TRBV6-1 to TRBJ2-7; 8 bases align to TRBD2. There are 16 residues in the CDR3. The V gene end was trimmed by 0 bases and the J gene end by 0 bases; junction bases not matched to a gene: 4. Germline-derived CDR1 and CDR2 are MNHNS and SASEGT.

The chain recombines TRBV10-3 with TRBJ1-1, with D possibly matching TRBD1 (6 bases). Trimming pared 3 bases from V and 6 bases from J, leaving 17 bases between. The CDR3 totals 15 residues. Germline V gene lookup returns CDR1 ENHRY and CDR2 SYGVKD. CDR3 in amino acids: CAISDPLLQGPEAFF. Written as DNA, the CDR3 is TGTGCCATCAGTGATCCCCTACTCCAGGGGCCTGAAGCTTTCTTT.

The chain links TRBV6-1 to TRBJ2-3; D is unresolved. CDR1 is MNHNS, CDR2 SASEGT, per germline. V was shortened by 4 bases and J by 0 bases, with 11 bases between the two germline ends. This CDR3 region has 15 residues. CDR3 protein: CASSVQDGSTDTQYF. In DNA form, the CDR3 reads TGTGCCAGCAGTGTTCAGGACGGGAGCACAGATACGCAGTATTTT.

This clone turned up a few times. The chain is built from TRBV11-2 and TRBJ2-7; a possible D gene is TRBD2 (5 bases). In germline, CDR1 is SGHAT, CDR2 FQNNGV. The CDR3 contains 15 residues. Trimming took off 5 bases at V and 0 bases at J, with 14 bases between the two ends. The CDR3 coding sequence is TGTGCCAGCAGCATAAGCCGCGGGCCCTCCTACGAGCAGTACTTC. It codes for CASSISRGPSYEQYF.

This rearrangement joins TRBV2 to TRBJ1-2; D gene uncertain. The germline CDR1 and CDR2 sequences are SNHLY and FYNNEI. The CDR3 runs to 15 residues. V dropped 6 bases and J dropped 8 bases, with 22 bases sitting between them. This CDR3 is CASSDIVKGGYGYTF. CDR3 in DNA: TGTGCCAGCAGCGACATAGTGAAGGGTGGTTACGGCTACACCTTC.

CDR3 sequence: CAGSDRGLDSPLHF. CDR3 bases: TGTGCCGGGTCTGACAGGGGGCTCGACTCACCCCTCCACTTT. This chain connects TRBV6-1 to TRBJ1-6; 10 bases line up with TRBD1. Germline V gives CDR1 MNHNS, CDR2 SASEGT. V lost 11 bases to trimming and J lost 10 bases; unmatched junction nucleotides: 11. The CDR3 has 14 residues.

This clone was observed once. The CDR3 region has the DNA TGCGCCAGCAGCTTGGTATCCTACGAGCAGTACTTC. As protein: CASSLVSYEQYF. The rearrangement joins TRBV5-1 to TRBJ2-7; D is unclear. This CDR3 comprises 12 residues. V shed 0 bases and J shed 1 base, with 2 bases lying between them. Germline V gives CDR1 SGHRS, CDR2 YFSETQ.

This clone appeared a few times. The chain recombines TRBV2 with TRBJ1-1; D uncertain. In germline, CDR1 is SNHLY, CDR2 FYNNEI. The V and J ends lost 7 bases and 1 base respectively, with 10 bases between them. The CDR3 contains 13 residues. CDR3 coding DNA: TGTGCCAGCACGGACGACCGGAACACTGAAGCTTTCTTT. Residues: CASTDDRNTEAFF.

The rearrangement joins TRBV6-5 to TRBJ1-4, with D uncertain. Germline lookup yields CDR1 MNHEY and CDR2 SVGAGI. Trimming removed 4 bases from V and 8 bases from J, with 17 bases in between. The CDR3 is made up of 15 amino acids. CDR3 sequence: CASSLGGPTREKLFF. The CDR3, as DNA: TGTGCCAGCAGTTTAGGCGGACCTACGAGGGAAAAACTGTTTTTT.

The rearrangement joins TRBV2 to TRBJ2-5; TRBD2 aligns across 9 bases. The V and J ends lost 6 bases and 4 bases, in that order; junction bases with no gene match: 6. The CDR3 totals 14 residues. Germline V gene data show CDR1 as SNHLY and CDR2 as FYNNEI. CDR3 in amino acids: CASSVAGVGETQYF. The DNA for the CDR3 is TGTGCCAGCAGCGTAGCGGGGGTGGGAGAGACCCAGTACTTC.

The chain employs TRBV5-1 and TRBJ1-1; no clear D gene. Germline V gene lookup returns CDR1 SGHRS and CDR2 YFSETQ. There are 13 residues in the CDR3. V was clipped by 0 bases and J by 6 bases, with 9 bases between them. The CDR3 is CASSLAGFSEAFF. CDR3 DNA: TGCGCCAGCAGCTTGGCGGGGTTTTCTGAAGCTTTCTTT.

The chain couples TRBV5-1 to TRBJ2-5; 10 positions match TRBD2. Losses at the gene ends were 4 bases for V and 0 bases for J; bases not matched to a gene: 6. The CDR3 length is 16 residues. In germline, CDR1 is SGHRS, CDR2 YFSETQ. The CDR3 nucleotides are TGCGCCAGCAGCCCTGGACTAGCGGCGTACCAAGAGACCCAGTACTTC. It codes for CASSPGLAAYQETQYF.